The T cell receptor (beta chain) described here comes from a study of T cells in Graves' hyperthyroidism and ophthalmopathy. Newly diagnosed patients aged 18 to 65 had hyperthyroidism of under 2 months' duration. The PBMCs were sourced from fresh peripheral blood (about 10 ml). This clonotype was observed many times. Its antigen is unknown. Whole-study findings and limits: Through a model of 13 V-J features, ophthalmopathy was separated from stable hyperthyroidism.

TCR beta CDR3 sequences were amplified from RNA transcripts. In the first-round RT-PCR of the TCR CDR3, the HTBI primer set was used. Each CDR3 protein gets one entry after TCRdb re-called the multiplex PCR reads with MiXCR. Of 300,000 to 450,000 distinct CDR3 sequences listed, roughly 13% are singletons. The V gene end was trimmed by 1 base and the J gene end by 1 base; junction bases not matched to a gene: 4. The CDR3 is 16 residues long. CDR1 is LNHNV, CDR2 YYDKDF, per germline (reference sequence). The gene calls are TRBV15 and TRBJ2-3; 8 positions match TRBD2. The clonotype was recovered from a woman aged 60 to 75 with Graves' hyperthyroidism. Material: blood. CDR3 residues: CATSRGYSGGTDTQYF. The DNA of the CDR3 is TGTGCCACCAGCAGAGGTTATAGCGGGGGCACAGATACGCAGTATTTT.